These T cell receptor beta chains were read from a single sample in a study of identical twins. TCRdb processed the 5' RACE reads anew with MiXCR; each CDR3 protein has one entry. The sample shows 700,000 or so distinct CDR3 sequences, more than 6.5% of them seen only once. The sample was also linked to a second study, of yellow fever vaccine responses in identical twins.

The sequenced sample was PBMCs. The receptor source for this set is a woman between 18 and 29 years old in good health. Both conserved end residues are part of each CDR3. The D gene is left open where the match is weak. Only part of the rows carry a size: once, few, many, or a class if the clone is expanded.

>-|few|TRBV7-2|TRBJ2-5
CASSSRGTPETQYF
TGTGCCAGCAGCTCCCGTGGGACCCCTGAGACCCAGTACTTC
>-|-|TRBV27|TRBJ2-2
CASSWSPGVLTGELFF
TGTGCCAGCAGTTGGTCCCCGGGGGTCCTCACCGGGGAGCTGTTTTTT
>-|many|TRBV25-1|TRBJ1-1
CASTSTWDTEAFF
TGTGCCAGCACCTCAACTTGGGACACTGAAGCTTTCTTT
>TRBD2|-|TRBV14|TRBJ2-5
CASSHLPKTSGRRETQYF
TGTGCCAGCAGCCATCTACCCAAGACTAGCGGGAGGAGGGAGACCCAGTACTTC
>TRBD1|many|TRBV7-9|TRBJ1-5
CASSSTGESNQPQHF
TGTGCCAGCAGCTCCACAGGGGAGAGTAATCAGCCCCAGCATTTT
>TRBD2|-|TRBV11-2|TRBJ2-1
CASRLSGDNEQFF
TGTGCCAGCAGACTTAGCGGGGACAATGAGCAGTTCTTC
>TRBD2|-|TRBV4-2|TRBJ2-1
CASSPRLAGTWGEQFF
TGTGCCAGCAGCCCCAGACTAGCGGGAACGTGGGGTGAGCAGTTCTTC
>-|few|TRBV11-3|TRBJ2-2
CASSLGPTRAGELFF
TGTGCCAGCAGCTTAGGCCCGACTCGGGCTGGGGAGCTGTTTTTT
>-|many|TRBV11-2|TRBJ2-5
CASSFRQSGAQETQYF
TGTGCCAGCAGCTTTAGGCAGAGTGGGGCGCAAGAGACCCAGTACTTC
>TRBD1|few|TRBV9|TRBJ2-1
CASSQGDRGYNEQFF
TGTGCCAGCAGTCAAGGGGACAGGGGTTACAATGAGCAGTTCTTC
>-|-|TRBV7-8|TRBJ2-7
CASSLHRSISYEQYF
TGTGCCAGCAGCTTACACAGGTCTATCTCCTACGAGCAGTACTTC
>TRBD1|-|TRBV12-3/TRBV12-4|TRBJ1-5
CASRTGGSSQPQHF
TGTGCCAGCAGGACAGGGGGCTCTAGTCAGCCCCAGCATTTT
>-|-|TRBV5-6|TRBJ2-2
CASSFGGRVRTGELFF
TGTGCCAGCAGCTTCGGCGGCAGGGTGAGAACCGGGGAGCTGTTTTTT
>-|-|TRBV9|TRBJ2-3
CASRRDLATDTQYF
TGTGCCAGTCGTCGGGACTTAGCCACAGATACGCAGTATTTT
>TRBD2|few|TRBV20-1|TRBJ2-2
CSARRGRSNTGELFF
TGCAGTGCTAGGCGGGGGAGATCGAACACCGGGGAGCTGTTTTTT
>TRBD1|few|TRBV7-9|TRBJ1-4
CASSGTGPEKLFF
TGTGCCAGCAGTGGGACAGGGCCCGAAAAACTGTTTTTT
>-|-|TRBV7-9|TRBJ2-2
CASSLDSHGELFF
TGTGCCAGCAGCTTAGACAGCCACGGGGAGCTGTTTTTT
>-|few|TRBV3-1|TRBJ1-2
CASSQIGNYGYTF
TGTGCCAGCAGCCAAATAGGGAACTATGGCTACACCTTC
>TRBD1|-|TRBV11-2|TRBJ2-7
CASSQTGGHYEQYF
TGTGCCAGCAGCCAGACAGGGGGCCACTACGAGCAGTACTTC
>-|few|TRBV29-1|TRBJ2-7
CSVEGRSYEQYF
TGCAGCGTCGAAGGACGGAGCTACGAGCAGTACTTC
>-|-|TRBV29-1|TRBJ2-5
CSVVGAAETQYF
TGCAGCGTTGTCGGGGCAGCCGAGACCCAGTACTTC
>TRBD2|-|TRBV29-1|TRBJ2-1
CSVEMTSGSGQFF
TGCAGCGTTGAGATGACTAGCGGGAGTGGGCAGTTCTTC
>-|many|TRBV14|TRBJ2-1
CASSQQGIEQFF
TGTGCCAGCAGCCAACAGGGTATTGAGCAGTTCTTC
>-|-|TRBV4-3|TRBJ2-5
CASSQDRTEETQYF
TGCGCCAGCAGCCAAGACCGGACTGAAGAGACCCAGTACTTC
>-|-|TRBV12-3/TRBV12-4|TRBJ1-4
CASSLKVLDRGEKLFF
TGTGCCAGCAGTTTAAAAGTCTTGGACAGAGGGGAAAAACTGTTTTTT
>TRBD1|few|TRBV11-2|TRBJ1-2
CASSLRTTGTGGAEGYTF
TGTGCCAGCAGCTTAAGGACCACGGGGACAGGGGGCGCGGAAGGCTACACCTTC
>TRBD1|many|TRBV4-1|TRBJ2-7
CASSLRTGGSYEQYF
TGCGCCAGCAGCCTCCGGACAGGGGGCTCCTACGAGCAGTACTTC
>-|-|TRBV5-1|TRBJ2-3
CASSLQGQADTQYF
TGCGCCAGCAGCTTGCAGGGGCAGGCAGATACGCAGTATTTT
>-|few|TRBV5-1|TRBJ2-3
CASSRGLDLLTDTQYF
TGCGCCAGCAGCCGGGGGCTAGACCTACTCACAGATACGCAGTATTTT
>-|-|TRBV27|TRBJ2-2
CASSYDVSGELFF
TGTGCCAGCAGTTACGATGTGAGCGGGGAGCTGTTTTTT
>-|few|TRBV19|TRBJ1-1
CASSPSSRTEAFF
TGTGCCAGTAGTCCGAGCTCGAGGACTGAAGCTTTCTTT
>-|-|TRBV30|TRBJ2-5
CAWRLQGVETQYF
TGTGCCTGGAGGTTACAGGGTGTGGAGACCCAGTACTTC
>-|many|TRBV12-3/TRBV12-4|TRBJ2-3
CASRTTDTQYF
TGTGCCTCACGGACGACAGATACGCAGTATTTT
>-|-|TRBV14|TRBJ2-5
CASSQSFAGKQETQYF
TGTGCCAGCAGCCAATCCTTTGCGGGGAAACAAGAGACCCAGTACTTC
>TRBD1|few|TRBV12-3/TRBV12-4|TRBJ2-5
CASSPARGQETQYF
TGTGCCAGCAGTCCCGCCAGGGGGCAGGAGACCCAGTACTTC
>-|few|TRBV30|TRBJ2-1
CAWSVTGNNEQFF
TGTGCCTGGAGTGTTACAGGGAATAATGAGCAGTTCTTC
>-|many|TRBV6-6|TRBJ1-1
CASSYLTEAFF
TGTGCCAGCAGTTACCTCACTGAAGCTTTCTTT
>TRBD2|many|TRBV7-9|TRBJ2-1
CASSSGLSDNEQFF
TGTGCCAGCAGCTCGGGACTATCCGACAATGAGCAGTTCTTC
>TRBD1|-|TRBV14|TRBJ2-1
CASSRGQGSFDEQFF
TGTGCCAGCAGCCGTGGACAGGGGAGTTTCGATGAGCAGTTCTTC
>-|-|TRBV20-1|TRBJ1-1
CSARPDSLNTEAFF
TGCAGTGCTAGGCCGGACAGCTTGAACACTGAAGCTTTCTTT
>-|-|TRBV7-9|TRBJ2-5
CASSLAGPFQETQYF
TGTGCCAGCAGCTTAGCCGGACCGTTCCAAGAGACCCAGTACTTC
>TRBD2|few|TRBV20-1|TRBJ2-3
CSARDDTVGRGGLTDTQYF
TGCAGTGCTAGAGATGACACGGTCGGGCGGGGGGGCCTCACAGATACGCAGTATTTT
>-|few|TRBV11-2|TRBJ2-3
CASTTPWGVTDTQYF
TGTGCCAGCACCACCCCCTGGGGGGTTACAGATACGCAGTATTTT
>-|few|TRBV11-2|TRBJ2-2
CASRVGAGLTYGELFF
TGTGCCAGCAGGGTTGGGGCTGGACTAACCTACGGGGAGCTGTTTTTT
>-|many|TRBV28|TRBJ2-3
CASSFMAPDTQYF
TGTGCCAGCAGTTTTATGGCCCCAGATACGCAGTATTTT
>-|few|TRBV10-2|TRBJ2-7
CASSESRGVTQGLRYEQYF
TGCGCCAGCAGTGAGTCGAGAGGGGTTACACAGGGTTTACGGTACGAGCAGTACTTC
>TRBD1|many|TRBV24-1|TRBJ2-1
CATSDWTGGGEQFF
TGTGCCACCAGTGATTGGACAGGGGGTGGGGAGCAGTTCTTC
>-|-|TRBV6-2/TRBV6-3|TRBJ2-3
CASSYRQGITDTQYF
TGTGCCAGCAGTTACCGGCAGGGTATAACAGATACGCAGTATTTT
>-|few|TRBV6-2/TRBV6-3|TRBJ1-1
CASSYWGTNTEAFF
TGTGCCAGCAGTTACTGGGGGACGAACACTGAAGCTTTCTTT
>TRBD1|few|TRBV5-6|TRBJ1-2
CASSSTSRDRGYYGYTF
TGTGCCAGCAGCTCGACGTCCCGGGACAGGGGGTACTATGGCTACACCTTC
>-|many|TRBV7-2|TRBJ2-3
CASSLVVGVTDTQYF
TGTGCCAGCAGCTTAGTCGTCGGAGTCACAGATACGCAGTATTTT
>-|many|TRBV5-1|TRBJ2-3
CASSTTSIDTQYF
TGCGCCAGCAGCACGACCAGCATAGATACGCAGTATTTT